This TCR beta chain was captured by sequencing in a study of breast tumors, draining lymph nodes, adjacent tissues. Study conclusions and caveats: Luminal-like breast cancer showed significantly higher tumor–nontumor repertoire similarity than basal-like. Data only fit, rather than demonstrated, lymph node origin of most tumor T cells.

Concerning this clonotype itself: What it binds is unknown.

TCRdb redid the calling of the multiplex PCR reads with MiXCR, one entry per CDR3 protein. The table includes fewer than 80,000 distinct CDR3 sequences, 43% detected once. CDR3 length equals 15 residues. CDR1 and CDR2 from the germline V gene are SGHKS and YYEKEE (reference sequence). After removal of 4 bases from V and 2 bases from J, the junction contained 6 bases not matched to a gene. This chain connects TRBV5-5 to TRBJ2-3, with 8 nucleotides matching TRBD2. The sequencing sample was made of breast tumor tissue. The sequence was obtained from a female donor with breast cancer. Some clones in this sample may be carry-over from other donors' samples. CDR3 sequence reads: CASSRGGRATDTQYF. The CDR3 DNA reads as TGTGCCAGCAGCCGGGGGGGGAGGGCCACAGATACGCAGTATTTT.